What follows are 10 T cell receptor beta chains derived from one specimen sequenced in a study of blood T cells in healthy people across ages. A sample-barcoded 5' primer and a J-beta primer mix were used in a second PCR of roughly 7 to 12 cycles. TCRdb ran MiXCR on the 5' RACE reads and lists one entry per CDR3 protein. The sample carries 1,500,000 or so distinct CDR3 sequences, less than 45% recorded once. Sequenced input: blood. Every receptor here comes from a young woman in good health.

The chain employs TRBV18 and TRBJ1-6; D call uncertain. Per germline, CDR1 KGHSH and CDR2 LQKENI. Trimming pared 2 bases from V and 9 bases from J, leaving 11 bases between. The CDR3 loop spans 14 amino acids. The CDR3 spells CASSPGRIGSPLHF. CDR3 coding DNA: TGTGCCAGCTCACCAGGGCGGATTGGTTCACCCCTCCACTTT.

This clonotype occurred a few times. This sequence joins TRBV27 and TRBJ2-1, with D perhaps matching TRBD2 (6 bases). Trimming cost V 8 bases and J 0 bases, with 11 bases left between them. This CDR3 has 14 residues. CDR1 MNHEY and CDR2 SMNVEV come from the germline V gene (reference sequence). CDR3 region: CASGTPSSYNEQFF. The CDR3 DNA reads as TGTGCCAGCGGGACTCCGAGCTCCTACAATGAGCAGTTCTTC.

The V call is TRBV7-2, the J call TRBJ1-3, with D unresolved. CDR1 and CDR2 from the germline V gene are SGHTA and FQGNSA. This CDR3 contains 14 residues. Deletions cut 5 bases from V and 0 bases from J, with 8 bases between. CDR3 nucleotides: TGTGCCAGCAGCCCCCTCGGCTCTGGAAACACCATATATTTT. Amino acids: CASSPLGSGNTIYF.

The CDR3 DNA follows: TGTGCCACCAGCATTCCGGGGGACCGTTCCCTTGAAGCTTTCTTT. Translated: CATSIPGDRSLEAFF. The chain links TRBV15 to TRBJ1-1; the D gene is possibly TRBD1 (5 bases). This CDR3 contains 15 residues. The germline V gene encodes CDR1 LNHNV and CDR2 YYDKDF (reference sequence). The V gene lost 4 bases and the J gene lost 7 bases, with 19 bases spanning the gap. Full variable domain (missing parts from reference TRBV15 and TRBJ1-1): DAMVIQNPRYQVTQFGKPVTLSCSQTLNHNVMYWYQQKSSQAPKLLFHYYDKDFNNEADTPDNFQSRRPNTSFCFLDIRSPGLGDTAMYLCATSIPGDRSLEAFFGQGTRLTVV.

There are a few counts of this clonotype. V usage is TRBV9 and J usage is TRBJ1-1; D is possibly TRBD1 (6 bases). The CDR3 is made up of 13 amino acids. Between the trimmed V and J ends, which lost 0 bases and 11 bases, there was a span of 14 bases. Per the germline V gene, CDR1 is SGDLS and CDR2 is YYNGEE. The CDR3, as DNA: TGTGCCAGCAGCGTAGCTACGACAGGTGGGGCTTTCTTT. Its translation is CASSVATTGGAFF.

Only a few counts were recorded for this clonotype. V usage is TRBV9 and J usage is TRBJ2-3, with D possibly matching TRBD1 (6 bases). Germline CDR1 reads SGDLS; CDR2 reads YYNGEE. This CDR3 has 13 amino acids. V lost 3 bases to trimming and J lost 6 bases, with 11 bases between them. The CDR3 loop reads CASSEGVADTQYF. The CDR3 bases are TGTGCCAGCAGCGAGGGGGTGGCTGATACGCAGTATTTT.

In this sample, this clonotype turned up a few times. This chain joins TRBV12-3 or TRBV12-4 and TRBJ2-3, with D possibly TRBD2 on 6 matching bases. This CDR3 is 16 amino acids long. V lost 8 bases and J lost 4, with 22 bases in between. CDR3 amino acids: CASGLRMLAIADTQYF. The CDR3, as DNA: TGTGCCAGCGGACTTCGAATGCTAGCGATCGCAGATACGCAGTATTTT.

This clonotype showed up just a few times. The chain couples TRBV20-1 to TRBJ2-1, with a tentative D call TRBD2 (5 bases). Germline V CDR1 and CDR2: DFQATT, SNEGSKA (reference sequence). This CDR3 has 15 amino acids. Trimming pared 1 base from V and 3 bases from J, leaving 13 bases between. The CDR3: CSARVGVPLYNEQFF. CDR3 sequence (DNA): TGCAGTGCTAGAGTCGGGGTTCCTCTCTACAATGAGCAGTTCTTC.

The sample holds a few counts of this clonotype. The rearrangement links TRBV20-1 to TRBJ2-7; D not certain. The V gene lost 4 bases and the J gene lost 3 bases, with 16 bases spanning the gap. Per germline, CDR1 DFQATT and CDR2 SNEGSKA (reference sequence). The CDR3 covers 14 residues. The CDR3 sequence is CSATPRTANYEQYF. The DNA for the CDR3 is TGCAGTGCTACCCCAAGGACGGCAAACTACGAGCAGTACTTC.

This clonotype was detected a few times. This chain links TRBV7-3 with TRBJ1-1; D possibly corresponds to TRBD1 (6 bases). The germline V gene has CDR1 SGHTA and CDR2 FQGTGA. V lost 4 bases, J lost 10 bases, and 16 bases lay in between. The CDR3 is made up of 13 amino acids. CDR3 DNA sequence: TGTGCCAGCAGCTACTCTACAGGGACGCGAGCTTTCTTT. It encodes CASSYSTGTRAFF.